Reported below is one T cell receptor beta chain. Its antigen remains unidentified. The sequence runs out 3 residues before the end of the CDR3; the remainder is reconstructed from the germline J gene. The transplants used related donors along with nonmyeloablative bone marrow transplantation, and in the human trials mixed chimerism was transient. Thawed PBMCs were FACS-sorted into unstimulated Tregs (CD4+CD25+CD127-), CD4+ non-Tregs (CD4+CD25-), CD4 cells and CD8 cells. Patients were several combined kidney and bone marrow transplant recipients from the ITN036ST trial, and only these trial subjects had samples available. Healthy control blood was processed by Ficoll density gradient to PBMCs and cryopreserved; patient PBMCs were collected before and after transplant. For TCRbeta CDR3 sequencing, genomic DNA was extracted from sorted cells using the QIAGEN DNeasy Blood and Tissue Kit. High-throughput TCRbeta CDR3 sequencing was carried out commercially through immunoSEQ, with PCR amplification with bias correction and internal controls included. The original methods were these. Unique productive TCRbeta sequences were defined by CDR3 nucleotide sequence when primers matched and otherwise by CDR3 amino acid sequence together with Vbeta and Jbeta genes. To correct for sorting error, sequences found in more than one sorted population at a frequency ratio of 2:1 or less were discarded, and the remaining shared sequences were assigned to the population with the higher frequency. A sequence was defined as donor-reactive if the sequence was expanded at least 5-fold in CFSE-low cells compared with unstimulated cells and had a frequency of at least 0.01% in CFSE-low cells. Repertoire divergence was quantified by Jensen-Shannon divergence using the top 100 TCRbeta sequences ranked by frequency. When a sample had multiple sequencing runs, each run was corrected for sorting error separately and the runs were then pooled. In its TCRdb copy, this immuneACCESS table keeps in-frame sequences only and misses some clones. Where compared with another copy, unresolved V genes explain less than half of these, and the others have no known cause. The DNA gave D and trimming, while V, J and clone size come from that table. The sample table records some 11,000 clones. Of the sample, about 25% falls within the top ten clones.

CDR1 and CDR2 were assigned from the germline V gene as SQVTM and ANQGSEA. Clipping removes 6 bases from V and 2 bases from J, with 3 as the unmatched junction base count. The CDR3 runs 13 amino acids, cysteine and phenylalanine included. The DNA shown is the part of the CDR3 that was read: 30 bases, in frame from base 1. The sample comes from a study of Tregs in tolerant kidney transplant recipients (dated by TCRdb to between 2018 and 2021). Regarding the complete study: The study used TCRbeta sequencing to identify donor-specific regulatory T cells before combined kidney and bone marrow transplantation, then tracked those cells after transplant. The paper as a whole reports these results and caveats: In tolerant patients, donor-specific Tregs expanded more than Tregs overall, which suggests antigen-driven rather than nonspecific expansion. Expanding Tregs with activated donor B cells appeared to identify the most biologically relevant and donor-specific TCRbeta repertoire. For some patients, the PCR primers changed as time went on, which meant samples from those patients could not be compared with one another at the nucleotide level. Biological reproducibility was not directly assessed, although technical replication error appeared to be minimal. Because the study included only a small number of patients, the results must be confirmed in larger populations and under other immunosuppression protocols.

This sample comprised CD8+ T cells from blood (PBMCs), obtained 24 months after the transplant. The receptor was isolated from a human patient who received a combined kidney and bone marrow transplant. Some T cells may be donor cells from the graft after a transplant. The chain employs TRBV29-1 and TRBJ2-3; 9 nucleotides in the junction match TRBD1. The CDR3 region: CSVRQGVTDTQYF. CDR3 DNA (partial): TGCAGCGTGAGACAGGGGGTCACAGATACG.